This record concerns one T cell receptor (beta chain) sequence. This record comes from a study of blood T cell repertoires in COVID-19. Here immunoSEQ multiplex PCR was the method, and the copy in TCRdb shows in-frame clones only, minus some. Of about 180,000 clones in the sample, about nine tenths were seen once. J lost 1 base, V lost 6 bases, and 7 bases had no gene match. The CDR3 consists of 17 residues. Germline V gene lookup returns CDR1 LNHNV and CDR2 YYDKDF (reference sequence). Sequenced sample: peripheral blood. The V gene is TRBV15, the J gene TRBJ2-2, with 11 bases aligning to TRBD2. The sequence came from a man aged 70 or older with active or convalescent COVID-19. CDR3 in DNA: TGTGCCACCAGTAAGACTAGCGGGACCCAGAACACCGGGGAGCTGTTTTTT. Amino acid sequence: CATSKTSGTQNTGELFF.